A selection of T cell receptor beta chains follows, all from one sample in a study of neoadjuvant nivolumab and ipilimumab in lung cancer. Repertoires were generated with immunoSEQ multiplex PCR, while TCRdb's copy carries only in-frame clones and drops some. The profile shows over 45,000 clones, 75% to 90% of them singletons. The source material was blood, sampled before neoadjuvant nivolumab, alone or with ipilimumab. Receptors were obtained from an adult with non-small cell lung cancer. Some clones in this sample may be carry-over from other donors' samples. CDR3s include the opening cysteine and the closing phenylalanine or tryptophan. D genes are given only for firm matches.

TRBJ2-3,-,14,TRBV2,TGTGCCAGCAGTGATGGGGTAGTGGCAGATACGCAGTATTTT,CASSDGVVADTQYF
TRBJ2-7,-,14,TRBV19,TGTGCCAGTAGTACGCGACTAGTCTCCTACGAGCAGTACTTC,CASSTRLVSYEQYF
TRBJ1-2,TRBD1,15,TRBV5-5,TGTGCCAGCAGCTTGGAAGAGGGGGCTGACTATGGCTACACCTTC,CASSLEEGADYGYTF
TRBJ2-1,TRBD2,16,TRBV13,TGTGCCAGCAGCTTAGTAGCGGGAGGGCTCTACAATGAGCAGTTCTTC,CASSLVAGGLYNEQFF
TRBJ2-7,-,15,TRBV7-2,TGTGCCAGCAGCCCCGAGGGGACAACCTCCTTGGAGCAGTACTTC,CASSPEGTTSLEQYF
TRBJ2-3,-,14,TRBV27,TGTGCCAGCAGTTTTCTAGGGAGGGGGGATACGCAGTATTTT,CASSFLGRGDTQYF
TRBJ2-3,-,12,TRBV29-1,TGCAGCGTGCTGGACGGCACAGATACGCAGTATTTT,CSVLDGTDTQYF
TRBJ2-5,-,14,TRBV18,TGTGCCAGCTCACCAATACAGCTCTCGGAGACCCAGTACTTC,CASSPIQLSETQYF
TRBJ2-7,TRBD2,15,TRBV6-6,TGTGCCAGCAGTCCGATAGCGGGAAGGGACTACGAGCAGTACTTC,CASSPIAGRDYEQYF
TRBJ2-7,TRBD2,15,TRBV6-1,TGTGCCAGCAGTGGAAAGACTAGCGGGGCCTACGAGCAGTACTTC,CASSGKTSGAYEQYF
TRBJ1-1,-,14,TRBV7-8,TGTGCCAGCAGCACCAACAGGGCTCCCACTGAAGCTTTCTTT,CASSTNRAPTEAFF
TRBJ2-5,-,14,TRBV10-1,TGCGCCAGCAGCGCCGGGGGCCCCCAAGAGACCCAGTACTTC,CASSAGGPQETQYF
TRBJ1-3,-,17,TRBV15,TGTGCCACCAGCAGAGATTCAGGAGGGATCTCTGGAAACACCATATATTTT,CATSRDSGGISGNTIYF
TRBJ2-3,-,11,TRBV19,TGTGCCAGTAGTATAGGAGATACGCAGTATTTT,CASSIGDTQYF
TRBJ2-3,-,15,TRBV5-1,TGCGCCAGCAGCATCAGCGGACCAAGCACAGATACGCAGTATTTT,CASSISGPSTDTQYF
TRBJ2-2,-,16,TRBV5-1,TGCGCCAGCAGCTCTGGACCCGGGAGGAACACCGGGGAGCTGTTTTTT,CASSSGPGRNTGELFF
TRBJ2-3,-,12,TRBV29-1,TGCAGCGTTGAGAAGGTTTCCAATACGCAGTATTTT,CSVEKVSNTQYF
TRBJ1-1,-,14,TRBV5-1,TGCGCCAGCAGCCAGGACACCTCGGGTACTGAAGCTTTCTTT,CASSQDTSGTEAFF
TRBJ2-3,-,14,TRBV6-6,TGTGCCAGCAGTTATGGGGTTAGCACAGATACGCAGTATTTT,CASSYGVSTDTQYF
TRBJ2-6,-,16,TRBV4-2,TGTGCCAGCAGCCAAGATGCGGGTTCTGGGGCCAACGTCCTGACTTTC,CASSQDAGSGANVLTF
TRBJ2-4,-,14,TRBV7-2,TGTGCCAGCAGCTTAGTGGGTCCAAGAAACATTCAGTACTTC,CASSLVGPRNIQYF
TRBJ1-2,TRBD1,18,TRBV9,TGTGCCAGCAGCGTAGGAGGGGGTGTTGGACAGGGGTCCCCTGGCTACACCTTC,CASSVGGGVGQGSPGYTF
TRBJ2-5,TRBD2,12,TRBV29-1,TGCAGCGACTCTAGCGGGAGTGAGACCCAGTACTTC,CSDSSGSETQYF
TRBJ2-3,-,16,TRBV7-2,TGTGCCAGCAGCAAGCTAGGACAGACTAGCACAGATACGCAGTATTTT,CASSKLGQTSTDTQYF